This T cell receptor beta chain emerged from a study of breast tumors, draining lymph nodes, adjacent tissues. TCRdb independently ran MiXCR on the multiplex PCR reads; one entry per CDR3 protein. The table lists nearly 200,000 distinct CDR3 sequences, roughly 29% of them singletons. Breast cancer patients provided tissue from their axillary draining lymph nodes. Germline values: CDR1 SGDLS, CDR2 YYNGEE. V dropped 3 bases and J dropped 3; count of bases not matched to a gene: 8. CDR3 length: 15 residues. This clonotype was recorded many times. Specimen: axillary lymph node tissue. This TCR came from a female donor with breast cancer. Some clones in this sample may be carry-over from other donors' samples. The chain is built from TRBV9 and TRBJ1-2; 7 nucleotides align to TRBD1. CDR3 DNA sequence: TGTGCCAGCAGCGCCAAAGTTGGACAGGACTATGGCTACACCTTC. It specifies CASSAKVGQDYGYTF.